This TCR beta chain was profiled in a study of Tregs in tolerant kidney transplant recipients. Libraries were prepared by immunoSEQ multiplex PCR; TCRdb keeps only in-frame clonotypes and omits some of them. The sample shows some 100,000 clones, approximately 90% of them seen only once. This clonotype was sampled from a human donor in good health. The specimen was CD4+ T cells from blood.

This CDR3 is CASSLAGGRAYEQYF. Here the CDR3 DNA reads TGTGCCAGCAGCTTGGCCGGCGGGAGGGCCTACGAGCAGTACTTC. The chain links TRBV5-4 to TRBJ2-7, with 9 bases aligning to TRBD2. Germline CDR1 is SGHNT and CDR2 is YYREEE (reference sequence). V lost 0 bases, J lost 2 bases, and 3 bases stayed unmatched. The CDR3 extends over 15 amino acids.